The 3 T cell receptor beta chains in this list originate from one sample, sequenced in a study of CD8+ T cells in alopecia areata. As the sequencing template, cDNA was produced by extracting RNA and reverse transcribing it. Assay used: immunoSEQ multiplex PCR; TCRdb lists only in-frame clones, some missing. The data show over 150,000 clones, with about 56% seen just once and nearly 5% held by the top ten. Sample: CD8+ T cells sorted from blood. The receptors were sampled from a human donor in good health.

This rearrangement joins TRBV29-1 to TRBJ2-2; D is possibly TRBD1 or TRBD2 (5 bases each). The germline gives CDR1 SQVTM, CDR2 ANQGSEA. Trimming left V 3 bases short and J 6 bases short, with 8 bases between. CDR3 length: 12 residues. The CDR3: CSVDRDAGELFF. The DNA of the CDR3 is TGCAGCGTTGACAGGGACGCCGGGGAGCTGTTTTTT.

The V call is TRBV6-6, the J call TRBJ1-2; 9 positions agree with TRBD1. CDR1 and CDR2 from the germline V gene are MNHNY and SVGAGI (reference sequence). This CDR3 spans 14 amino acids. V lost 5 bases and J lost 4; bases outside the gene matches: 5. The CDR3 sequence is CASSHGQGTYGYTF. The CDR3, as DNA: TGTGCCAGCAGTCACGGACAGGGGACCTATGGCTACACCTTC.

This clone appeared a few times. The V and J genes are TRBV5-6 and TRBJ2-1; TRBD1 agrees at 8 bases. There are 14 residues in the CDR3. The germline CDR1 and CDR2 sequences are SGHDT and YYEEEE. Trimming at V came to 3 bases and at J to 5 bases, leaving 4 bases not matched to a gene. The chain's CDR3 is CASSWGTGNNEQFF. CDR3 sequence (DNA): TGTGCCAGCAGCTGGGGGACAGGAAACAATGAGCAGTTCTTC. The full variable domain, its missing parts supplied by reference TRBV5-6 and TRBJ2-1, is DAGVTQSPTHLIKTRGQQVTLRCSPKSGHDTVSWYQQALGQGPQFIFQYYEEEERQRGNFPDRFSGHQFPNYSSELNVNALLLGDSALYLCASSWGTGNNEQFFGPGTRLTVL.